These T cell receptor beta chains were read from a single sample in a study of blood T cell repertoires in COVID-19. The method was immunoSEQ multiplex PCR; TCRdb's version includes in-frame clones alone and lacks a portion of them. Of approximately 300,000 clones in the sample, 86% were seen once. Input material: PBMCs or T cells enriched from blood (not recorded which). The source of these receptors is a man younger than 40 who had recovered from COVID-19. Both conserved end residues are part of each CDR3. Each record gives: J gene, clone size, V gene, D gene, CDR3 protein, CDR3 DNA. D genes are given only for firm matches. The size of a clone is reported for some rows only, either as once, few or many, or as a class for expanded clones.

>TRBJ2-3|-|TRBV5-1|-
CASSSRVLDTQYF
TGCGCCAGCAGCTCCAGGGTTTTAGATACGCAGTATTTT
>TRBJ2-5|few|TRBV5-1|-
CASSLGWQSQETQYF
TGCGCCAGCAGCTTGGGTTGGCAGTCCCAAGAGACCCAGTACTTC
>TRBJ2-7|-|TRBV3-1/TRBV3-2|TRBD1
CASSQGTGGYEQYF
TGTGCCAGCAGCCAAGGGACAGGGGGTTACGAGCAGTACTTC
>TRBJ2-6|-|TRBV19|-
CASSQTGFSGANVLTF
TGTGCCAGTTCTCAAACAGGGTTCTCTGGGGCCAACGTCCTGACTTTC
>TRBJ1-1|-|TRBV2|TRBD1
CASSERGTAEAFF
TGTGCCAGCAGTGAAAGGGGGACAGCTGAAGCTTTCTTT
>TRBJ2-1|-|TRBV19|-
CASALGVSNPREQFF
TGTGCCAGTGCGCTCGGGGTCTCCAACCCCAGAGAGCAGTTCTTC
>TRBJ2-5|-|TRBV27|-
CASSLSQGDRGQYF
TGTGCCAGCAGTTTATCACAGGGTGATAGGGGCCAGTACTTC
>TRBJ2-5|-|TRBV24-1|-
CATSDWGTGKQETQYF
TGTGCCACCAGTGACTGGGGAACAGGGAAACAAGAGACCCAGTACTTC
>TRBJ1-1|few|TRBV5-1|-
CASSFLPTGPRTEAFF
TGCGCCAGCAGCTTCCTTCCGACAGGCCCGAGGACTGAAGCTTTCTTT
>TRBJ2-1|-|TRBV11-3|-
CASSKLTGNEQFF
TGTGCCAGCAGCAAACTGACGGGTAATGAGCAGTTCTTC
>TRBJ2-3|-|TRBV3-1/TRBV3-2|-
CASSQGWTESSTDTQYF
TGTGCCAGCAGCCAAGGCTGGACAGAGTCTAGCACAGATACGCAGTATTTT
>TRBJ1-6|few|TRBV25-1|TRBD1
CASSGPGQYNSPLHF
TGTGCCAGCAGTGGCCCGGGACAGTATAATTCACCCCTCCACTTT
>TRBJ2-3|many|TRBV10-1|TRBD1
CASSGDRETDTQYF
TGCGCCAGCAGTGGGGACAGGGAAACAGATACGCAGTATTTT
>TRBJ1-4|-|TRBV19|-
CASSMSRINEKLFF
TGTGCCAGTAGTATGTCCAGGATTAATGAAAAACTGTTTTTT
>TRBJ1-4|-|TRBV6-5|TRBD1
CASIGQGPNEKLFF
TGTGCCAGCATAGGACAGGGCCCAAATGAAAAACTGTTTTTT
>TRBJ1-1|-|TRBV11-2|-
CASSLDLAVNTEAFF
TGTGCCAGCAGCTTAGATCTGGCGGTGAACACTGAAGCTTTCTTT
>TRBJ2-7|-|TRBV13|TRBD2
CASSEVGAGGPGSYEQYF
TGTGCCAGCAGCGAGGTGGGAGCGGGAGGGCCGGGCTCCTACGAGCAGTACTTC